This TCR beta chain was captured in a study of early T cells in non-severe SARS-CoV-2 infection. Study at large: Sequencing of bulk RNA from unsorted whole blood was done, without chain pairing.

TCRdb fed the 5' RACE reads into MiXCR, producing one record per CDR3 protein. Of more than 90,000 distinct CDR3 sequences in the sample, approximately 9.9% were seen once. V was shortened by 2 bases and J by 0 bases, with 14 bases between the two germline ends. Germline values: CDR1 SEHNR, CDR2 FQNEAQ (reference sequence). The length of the CDR3 is 17 residues. A few counts support this clonotype. The origin of this receptor is an adult who was a healthcare worker with PCR-confirmed SARS-CoV-2 infection or an uninfected control (not recorded which). Input material: whole blood. V is TRBV7-9 and J is TRBJ2-1; no definite D call. The CDR3 here is CASSLRVAVYSYNEQFF. CDR3 nucleotides: TGTGCCAGCAGCTTACGAGTGGCAGTTTACTCCTACAATGAGCAGTTCTTC.